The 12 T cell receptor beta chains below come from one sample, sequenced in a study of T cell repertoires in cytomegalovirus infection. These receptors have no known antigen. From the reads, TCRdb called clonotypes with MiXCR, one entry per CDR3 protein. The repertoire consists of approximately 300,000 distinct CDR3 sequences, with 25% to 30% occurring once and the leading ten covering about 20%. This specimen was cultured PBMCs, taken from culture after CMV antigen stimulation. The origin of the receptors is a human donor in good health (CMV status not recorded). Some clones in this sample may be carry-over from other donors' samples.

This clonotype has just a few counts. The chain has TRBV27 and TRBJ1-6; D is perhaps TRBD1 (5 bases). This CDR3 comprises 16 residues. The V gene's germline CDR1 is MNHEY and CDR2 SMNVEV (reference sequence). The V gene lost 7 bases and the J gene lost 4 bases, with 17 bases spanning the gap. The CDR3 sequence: CASTSTRRGYNSPLHF. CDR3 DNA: TGTGCCAGCACCTCTACAAGAAGGGGTTATAATTCACCCCTCCACTTT.

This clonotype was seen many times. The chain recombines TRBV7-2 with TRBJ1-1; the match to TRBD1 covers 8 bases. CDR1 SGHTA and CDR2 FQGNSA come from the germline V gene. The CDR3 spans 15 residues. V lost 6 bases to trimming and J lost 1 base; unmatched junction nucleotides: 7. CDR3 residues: CASSYAGGANTEAFF. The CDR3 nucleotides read TGTGCCAGCAGTTATGCAGGGGGCGCGAACACTGAAGCTTTCTTT.

CDR3 loop: CASSQTGALGSGANVLTF. The CDR3 DNA follows: TGTGCCAGCAGTCAGACAGGGGCCCTGGGAAGTGGGGCCAACGTCCTGACTTTC. The chain employs TRBV12-3 or TRBV12-4 and TRBJ2-6, with TRBD1 matching over 8 bases. After removal of 5 bases from V and 3 bases from J, the junction contained 12 bases not matched to a gene. The CDR3 runs to 18 residues.

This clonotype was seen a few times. The CDR3, as DNA: TGTGCCAGCAGCCAGGGGACCGGGTTCATGAACACTGAAGCTTTCTTT. This codes for CASSQGTGFMNTEAFF. This chain connects TRBV14 to TRBJ1-1, with D tentatively TRBD1 (5 bases). The germline V gene encodes CDR1 SGHDN and CDR2 FVKESK. This CDR3 has 16 amino acids. Trimming removed 3 bases from V and 0 bases from J, with 14 bases in between.

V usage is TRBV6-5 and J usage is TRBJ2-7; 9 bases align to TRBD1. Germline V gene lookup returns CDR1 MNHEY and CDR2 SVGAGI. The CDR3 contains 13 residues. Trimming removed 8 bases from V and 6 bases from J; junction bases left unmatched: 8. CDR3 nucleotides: TGTGCCAGCCACAGGGGGCTGACATCCGAGCAGTACTTC. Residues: CASHRGLTSEQYF.

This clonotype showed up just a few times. CDR3 nucleotide sequence: TGTGCCAGCAGCTTACGAAGGGGGCGAACTAATGAAAAACTGTTTTTT. Translated: CASSLRRGRTNEKLFF. The genes are TRBV7-9 and TRBJ1-4, with TRBD1 matching 7 bases. This CDR3 has 16 residues. Germline V gene lookup returns CDR1 SEHNR and CDR2 FQNEAQ (reference sequence). V shed 2 bases, J shed 1 base, and the junction held 4 bases outside the gene matches. Together with reference TRBV7-9 and TRBJ1-4, the CDR3 gives the full variable domain: DTGVSQNPRHKITKRGQNVTFRCDPISEHNRLYWYRQTLGQGPEFLTYFQNEAQLEKSRLLSDRFSAERPKGSFSTLEIQRTEQGDSAMYLCASSLRRGRTNEKLFFGSGTQLSVL.

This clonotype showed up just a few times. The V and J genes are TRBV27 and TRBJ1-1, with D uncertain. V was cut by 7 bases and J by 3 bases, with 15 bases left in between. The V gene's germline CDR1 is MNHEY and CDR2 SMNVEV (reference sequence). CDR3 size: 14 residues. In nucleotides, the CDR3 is TGTGCCAGCAAAGTTACGATGATGGACACTGAAGCTTTCTTT. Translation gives CASKVTMMDTEAFF.

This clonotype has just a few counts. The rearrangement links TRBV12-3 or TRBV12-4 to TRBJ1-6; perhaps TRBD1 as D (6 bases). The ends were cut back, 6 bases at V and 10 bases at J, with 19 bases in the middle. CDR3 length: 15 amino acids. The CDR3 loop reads CASRPETGAESPLHF. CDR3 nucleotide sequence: TGTGCCAGCAGACCTGAAACGGGGGCGGAATCACCCCTCCACTTT.

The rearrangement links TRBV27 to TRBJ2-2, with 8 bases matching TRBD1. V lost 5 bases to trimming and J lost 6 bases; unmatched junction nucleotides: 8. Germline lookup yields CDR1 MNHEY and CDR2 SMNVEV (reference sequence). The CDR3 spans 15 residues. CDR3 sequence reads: CASSDRGIGAGELFF. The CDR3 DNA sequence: TGTGCCAGCAGTGACAGGGGAATTGGCGCCGGGGAGCTGTTTTTT.

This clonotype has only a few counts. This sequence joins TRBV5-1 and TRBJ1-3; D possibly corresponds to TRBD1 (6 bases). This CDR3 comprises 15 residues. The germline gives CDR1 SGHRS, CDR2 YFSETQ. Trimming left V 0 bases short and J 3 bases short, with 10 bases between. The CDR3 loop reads CASSLAGVLGNTIYF. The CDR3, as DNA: TGCGCCAGCAGCTTGGCAGGGGTGCTTGGAAACACCATATATTTT.

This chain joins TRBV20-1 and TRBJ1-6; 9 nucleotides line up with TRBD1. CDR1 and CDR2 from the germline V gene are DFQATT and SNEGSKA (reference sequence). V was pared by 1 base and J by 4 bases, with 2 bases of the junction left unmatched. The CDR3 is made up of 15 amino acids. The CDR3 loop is CSARAQGAYNSPLHF. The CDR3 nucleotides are TGCAGTGCTAGAGCACAGGGGGCTTATAATTCACCCCTCCACTTT.

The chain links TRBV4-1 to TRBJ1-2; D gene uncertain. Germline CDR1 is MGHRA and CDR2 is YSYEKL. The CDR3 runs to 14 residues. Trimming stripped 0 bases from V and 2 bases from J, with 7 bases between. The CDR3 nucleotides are TGCGCCAGCAGCCAAGAGGAGGGAAACTATGGCTACACCTTC. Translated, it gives CASSQEEGNYGYTF.